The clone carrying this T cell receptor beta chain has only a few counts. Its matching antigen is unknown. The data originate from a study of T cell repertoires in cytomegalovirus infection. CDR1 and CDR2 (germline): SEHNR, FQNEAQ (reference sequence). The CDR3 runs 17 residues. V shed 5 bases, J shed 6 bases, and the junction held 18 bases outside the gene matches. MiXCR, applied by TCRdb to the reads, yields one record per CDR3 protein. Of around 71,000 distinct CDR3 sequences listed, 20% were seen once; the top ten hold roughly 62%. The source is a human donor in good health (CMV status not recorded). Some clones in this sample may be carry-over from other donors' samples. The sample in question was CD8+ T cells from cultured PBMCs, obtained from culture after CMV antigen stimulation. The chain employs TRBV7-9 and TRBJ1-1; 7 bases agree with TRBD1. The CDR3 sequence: CASSHGTAPVKDAEAFF. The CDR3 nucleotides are TGTGCCAGCAGCCACGGGACAGCCCCCGTTAAGGACGCTGAAGCTTTCTTT.